This entry lists 9 T cell receptor beta chains sequenced from one sample in a study of blood T cell repertoires in COVID-19. Generated by immunoSEQ multiplex PCR, the TCRdb table keeps only in-frame clones and is missing some. This sample carries 140,000 to 150,000 clones, 75% to 85% of them seen once, and the ten largest clones take 9.5% to 13%. Source material: peripheral blood. These receptors came from a man in his 60s with active or convalescent COVID-19.

The chain is built from TRBV14 and TRBJ2-1; 13 bases agree with TRBD2. The CDR3 runs to 15 residues. Germline-derived CDR1 and CDR2 are SGHDN and FVKESK. J gave up 8 bases and V 2 bases, and 3 bases lay outside the gene matches. The CDR3 is CASSQWTSGSDEQFF. The CDR3 DNA is TGTGCCAGCAGCCAATGGACTAGCGGGAGCGATGAGCAGTTCTTC. Variable domain in full (rest from reference TRBV14 and TRBJ2-1): EAGVTQFPSHSVIEKGQTVTLRCDPISGHDNLYWYRRVMGKEIKFLLHFVKESKQDESGMPNNRFLAERTGGTYSTLKVQPAELEDSGVYFCASSQWTSGSDEQFFGPGTRLTVL.

This rearrangement joins TRBV7-2 to TRBJ2-3, with a possible D match to TRBD2 (6 bases). The CDR3 length is 15 residues. Trimming shortened V by 1 base and J by 3 bases, and 11 bases separated the two germline ends. In germline, CDR1 is SGHTA, CDR2 FQGNSA. This chain's CDR3 is CASSLGAGRTDTQYF. The CDR3 coding sequence is TGTGCCAGCAGCTTAGGGGCAGGGAGGACAGATACGCAGTATTTT.

This rearrangement joins TRBV7-9 to TRBJ2-3; the match to TRBD2 covers 10 bases. The CDR3 length is 15 residues. V was clipped by 1 base and J by 14 bases; unmatched bases: 12. Germline V gene sequence: CDR1 SEHNR, CDR2 FQNEAQ (reference sequence). The CDR3 bases are TGTGCCAGCAGCTTAGGGCTAGCGGGGGCTCCCCCTCCGTATTTT. It specifies CASSLGLAGAPPPYF.

CDR3: CASSMGQGGETQYF. CDR3 bases: TGTGCCAGTAGTATGGGACAGGGCGGAGAGACCCAGTACTTC. This chain joins TRBV19 and TRBJ2-5, with 9 bases lining up with TRBD1. This CDR3 is built from 14 residues. In germline, CDR1 is LNHDA, CDR2 SQIVND (reference sequence). The trim removed 3 bases at V and 4 bases at J, leaving 3 bases unmatched.

The V gene is TRBV28, the J gene TRBJ1-4; 9 nucleotides align to TRBD1. The germline CDR1 and CDR2 sequences are MDHEN and SYDVKM. The CDR3 consists of 15 residues. Trimming cost V 5 bases and J 3 bases; bases outside gene matches: 4. In nucleotides, the CDR3 is TGTGCCAGCAGTCTACAGGGGGCGGCTAATGAAAAACTGTTTTTT. Encoded protein: CASSLQGAANEKLFF.

The gene calls are TRBV7-2 and TRBJ2-7; a weak D match, TRBD2 (5 bases). This CDR3 contains 12 residues. Germline CDR1 SGHTA, CDR2 FQGNSA. The V and J ends lost 6 bases and 4 bases respectively, with 10 bases between them. DNA of the CDR3: TGTGCCAGCAGTCTACTAGGGTACGAGCAGTACTTC. Amino acid sequence: CASSLLGYEQYF.

This chain uses TRBV4-1 with TRBJ1-2; 8 bases fit TRBD1. This CDR3 comprises 17 residues. Germline assignment: CDR1 MGHRA and CDR2 YSYEKL. After removal of 4 bases from V and 3 bases from J, the junction contained 13 bases not matched to a gene. DNA of the CDR3: TGCGCCAGCAGCCCCCTATTTGACAGGGGAAGGGACTATGGCTACACCTTC. It is translated as CASSPLFDRGRDYGYTF.

The chain links TRBV9 to TRBJ2-3, with a possible D match to TRBD2 (6 bases). CDR3 length equals 16 residues. V lost 4 bases, J lost 2 bases, and 17 bases lay in between. Germline values: CDR1 SGDLS, CDR2 YYNGEE. CDR3 residues: CASSPLVWTTTDTQYF. For the CDR3, the DNA is TGTGCCAGCAGCCCTTTGGTTTGGACTACCACAGATACGCAGTATTTT.

V gene TRBV7-6 combines with J gene TRBJ1-1; TRBD1 matches 9 bases. V lost 1 base, J lost 10 bases, and 4 bases stayed unmatched. Per germline, CDR1 SGHVS and CDR2 FNYEAQ. This CDR3 has 13 amino acids. CDR3 amino acids: CASSLEDRGVAFF. The CDR3 DNA is TGTGCCAGCAGCTTAGAGGACAGGGGAGTAGCTTTCTTT.